These 28 T cell receptor beta chains came from one sample sequenced in a study of cytomegalovirus exposure and HLA in healthy donors. Primers: 60 Vbeta forward and 13 Jbeta reverse. Sequencing used immunoSEQ multiplex PCR; TCRdb keeps in-frame clones, though not all of them. The table has roughly 200,000 clones, 80% to 90% seen once. Sequenced material: PBMCs. These receptors came from a young man in good health and CMV-seronegative.

The rearrangement uses TRBV7-6 and TRBJ1-1; no clear D gene. CDR1 and CDR2 (germline): SGHVS, FNYEAQ. The CDR3 covers 13 residues. Trimming took 1 base from V and 2 from J, leaving 5 bases between them. This CDR3 reads CASSLDSNTEAFF. CDR3 bases: TGTGCCAGCAGCTTAGACAGTAACACTGAAGCTTTCTTT. The full variable domain, in which reference TRBV7-6 and TRBJ1-1 provide the parts outside the CDR3, is GAGVSQSPRYKVTKRGQDVALRCDPISGHVSLYWYRQALGQGPEFLTYFNYEAQQDKSGLPNDRFSAERPEGSISTLTIQRTEQRDSAMYRCASSLDSNTEAFFGQGTRLTVV.

The gene calls are TRBV4-1 and TRBJ1-1; TRBD1 matches 8 bases. Germline CDR1 MGHRA, CDR2 YSYEKL. V shed 3 bases, J shed 0 bases, and the junction held 6 bases outside the gene matches. There are 16 residues in the CDR3. The CDR3 reads CASSHLRQGLNTEAFF. DNA of the CDR3: TGCGCCAGCAGCCACCTCCGACAGGGGTTGAACACTGAAGCTTTCTTT.

This clone has just a few counts. The J gene is TRBJ1-1, the V gene TRBV2; D unclear. Looked up from germline, CDR1 is SNHLY and CDR2 is FYNNEI. Trimming took 6 bases from V and 1 from J, leaving 9 bases between them. CDR3 length equals 13 residues. The CDR3 here is CASSRVANTEAFF. As DNA, the CDR3 is TGTGCCAGCAGCCGGGTTGCGAACACTGAAGCTTTCTTT.

V gene TRBV28 combines with J gene TRBJ1-1, with 10 bases aligning to TRBD1. This CDR3 is 13 amino acids long. The trim removed 3 bases at V and 11 bases at J, leaving 6 bases unmatched. The germline V gene has CDR1 MDHEN and CDR2 SYDVKM. CDR3 nucleotides: TGTGCCAGCAGTTTTCGGACAGGGGGGAAGGCTTTCTTT. It codes for CASSFRTGGKAFF.

The V gene is TRBV4-2, the J gene TRBJ1-3, with D unclear. There are 14 residues in the CDR3. Germline CDR1 and CDR2: LGHNA and YNFKEQ. Trimming stripped 4 bases from V and 1 base from J, with 8 bases between. The CDR3 DNA reads as TGTGCCAGCAGCCCCCGAGATTCTGGAAACACCATATATTTT. It translates to CASSPRDSGNTIYF.

The rearrangement links TRBV5-4 to TRBJ2-7, with 9 bases fitting TRBD2. Germline trimming cut 5 bases from V and 6 bases from J; bases unmatched to any gene: 3. The CDR3 has 12 residues. CDR1 and CDR2 from the germline V gene are SGHNT and YYREEE (reference sequence). In nucleotides, the CDR3 is TGTGCCAGCAGAGTAGCGGGGGCCGAGCAGTACTTC. Protein: CASRVAGAEQYF.

The rearrangement links TRBV27 to TRBJ1-5; D may be TRBD1 (5 bases). The CDR3 runs to 13 residues. V was trimmed by 5 bases and J by 2 bases, leaving 7 bases between them. Germline CDR1 reads MNHEY; CDR2 reads SMNVEV (reference sequence). The CDR3 reads CASSQGGNQPQHF. DNA of the CDR3: TGTGCCAGCAGTCAGGGCGGCAATCAGCCCCAGCATTTT.

Here the CDR3 DNA reads TGTGCCAGCAGCTTTGCAGGGAACTATGGCTACACCTTC. This gives the protein CASSFAGNYGYTF. This sequence joins TRBV13 and TRBJ1-2, with TRBD1 as a possible D gene (5 bases). Between the trimmed V and J ends, which lost 3 bases and 2 bases, there was a span of 7 bases. CDR3 size: 13 residues. The germline V gene encodes CDR1 PRHDT and CDR2 FYEKMQ (reference sequence).

Turning to this clone: Sequence at one end of the junction differs from germline and may be a read error. The J gene is TRBJ1-1, the V gene TRBV7-7; D is possibly TRBD1 (6 bases). The CDR3 extends over 13 amino acids. Germline V gives CDR1 SSHAT, CDR2 FNYEAQ (reference sequence). The CDR3 nucleotides are TGTGCTAGCAGCCAAGACAGGATGACTGAAGCTTTCTTT. Amino acids: CASSQDRMTEAFF.

J is TRBJ2-3 and V is TRBV5-4; 8 bases are shared with TRBD2. Per germline, CDR1 SGHNT and CDR2 YYREEE (reference sequence). Trimming at V came to 0 bases and at J to 5 bases, leaving 8 bases not matched to a gene. This CDR3 has 16 residues. DNA of the CDR3: TGTGCCAGCAGCTTGGCCCGGGGGGGCCGGCTAGATACGCAGTATTTT. It specifies CASSLARGGRLDTQYF.

The chain combines TRBV19 with TRBJ2-1, with D tentatively TRBD2 (6 bases). CDR1 and CDR2 from the germline V gene are LNHDA and SQIVND (reference sequence). With 3 bases removed from V and 3 bases from J, the gap between germline ends came to 9 bases. The CDR3 sequence is 14 residues long. CDR3 loop: CASSMGGDYNEQFF. CDR3 in DNA: TGTGCCAGTAGTATGGGCGGGGACTACAATGAGCAGTTCTTC.

With respect to this clone: One junction end disagrees with the germline gene, perhaps due to a read error. CDR3 coding DNA: TGTGCCGGCAGTCAGACGGGGACAGGGAGAAATGGCTACACCTTC. Amino acids: CAGSQTGTGRNGYTF. The genes are TRBV6-6 and TRBJ1-2; 9 bases align to TRBD1. This CDR3 contains 15 residues. Germline CDR1 MNHNY, CDR2 SVGAGI (reference sequence).

V usage is TRBV2 and J usage is TRBJ2-1; D call uncertain. Deletions cut 2 bases from V and 8 bases from J, with 4 bases between. CDR1 is SNHLY and CDR2 is FYNNEI in the germline V gene. The CDR3 covers 11 residues. The CDR3 sequence is CASSEPDEQFF. The CDR3 region has the DNA TGTGCCAGCAGTGAACCGGATGAGCAGTTCTTC.

The chain links TRBV28 to TRBJ2-1, with 11 positions matching TRBD2. Looked up from germline, CDR1 is MDHEN and CDR2 is SYDVKM. V was pared by 3 bases and J by 0 bases, with 4 bases of the junction left unmatched. The CDR3 extends over 17 amino acids. This CDR3 reads CASSLTSGESSYNEQFF. The CDR3 DNA sequence: TGTGCCAGCAGTTTGACTAGCGGGGAGAGCTCCTACAATGAGCAGTTCTTC.

V is TRBV11-2 and J is TRBJ2-3; maybe TRBD2 (5 bases). This CDR3 is built from 14 residues. Germline CDR1 SGHAT, CDR2 FQNNGV. V lost 5 bases and J 4 bases, leaving 13 bases between the germline ends. The CDR3 sequence: CASSRGGLSDTQYF. CDR3 nucleotide sequence: TGTGCCAGCAGCCGAGGCGGGCTCTCAGATACGCAGTATTTT.

This chain joins TRBV6-1 and TRBJ2-2; a possible D gene is TRBD1 (5 bases). Trimming cost V 8 bases and J 6 bases, with 16 bases left between them. The CDR3 has 14 residues. Germline-derived CDR1 and CDR2 are MNHNS and SASEGT. Here the CDR3 DNA reads TGTGCCAGCTGGTGGGCAGGGCTTGCCGGGGAGCTGTTTTTT. Its protein product is CASWWAGLAGELFF.

A remark on this clone: Other DNA sequences in this specimen translate into the identical CDR3. The chain carries TRBV19 and TRBJ2-7; D may be TRBD1 (6 bases). Trimming cost V 5 bases and J 3 bases, with 11 bases left between them. Germline lookup yields CDR1 LNHDA and CDR2 SQIVND (reference sequence). This CDR3 has 13 amino acids. CDR3 DNA: TGTGCCAGTAGTCCCCGCAGGGGCTACGAGCAGTACTTC. Its translation: CASSPRRGYEQYF.

V is TRBV2 and J is TRBJ2-7; a weak D match, TRBD1 (5 bases). Trimming took off 8 bases at V and 2 bases at J, with 10 bases between the two ends. The CDR3 runs to 12 residues. Germline loops: CDR1 SNHLY, CDR2 FYNNEI. Here the CDR3 reads CASYGAPYEQYF. In DNA form, the CDR3 reads TGTGCCAGCTATGGGGCTCCCTACGAGCAGTACTTC.

The chain has TRBV4-1 and TRBJ1-5; tentative D call: TRBD1 (5 bases). Germline-derived CDR1 and CDR2 are MGHRA and YSYEKL. V was pared by 4 bases and J by 0 bases, with 16 bases between. CDR3 size: 17 residues. In nucleotides, the CDR3 is TGCGCCAGCAGCCTGACCATTACAGGAGATAGCAATCAGCCCCAGCATTTT. Residues: CASSLTITGDSNQPQHF.

This chain joins TRBV5-1 and TRBJ1-4; 8 nucleotides match TRBD1. Germline V gene sequence: CDR1 SGHRS, CDR2 YFSETQ. Trimming cost V 3 bases and J 8 bases; bases outside gene matches: 9. The CDR3 is made up of 15 amino acids. The CDR3 DNA follows: TGCGCCAGCAGCTCTAAAATGGGACAGGAGGAAAAACTGTTTTTT. Translated: CASSSKMGQEEKLFF.

The chain carries TRBV10-2 and TRBJ2-2, with a weak D call TRBD1 (5 bases). The germline V gene has CDR1 WSHSY and CDR2 SAAADI. The CDR3 sequence is 14 residues long. The V gene lost 7 bases and the J gene lost 7 bases, with 16 bases spanning the gap. CDR3 sequence reads: CASTPWGQNGELFF. CDR3 sequence (DNA): TGCGCCAGCACCCCGTGGGGCCAGAACGGGGAGCTGTTTTTT.

The chain employs TRBV28 and TRBJ2-2; 9 nucleotides line up with TRBD1. This CDR3 is 16 amino acids long. CDR1 MDHEN and CDR2 SYDVKM come from the germline V gene. With 6 bases clipped from V and 4 bases from J, the junction kept 9 bases outside the gene matches. CDR3 sequence reads: CASSPGTGIVTGELFF. The CDR3 DNA sequence: TGTGCCAGCAGCCCTGGGACAGGGATAGTCACCGGGGAGCTGTTTTTT.

The rearrangement links TRBV19 to TRBJ1-5; 11 nucleotides agree with TRBD1. CDR3 size: 12 residues. The germline V gene encodes CDR1 LNHDA and CDR2 SQIVND (reference sequence). The V segment lost 8 bases and the J segment 6 bases; nucleotides outside the gene matches: 0. CDR3 DNA sequence: TGTGCCAGTGGGACAGGGGGTCAGCCCCAGCATTTT. This translates into CASGTGGQPQHF.

This chain uses TRBV7-2 with TRBJ1-5; no clear D. Germline V gene data show CDR1 as SGHTA and CDR2 as FQGNSA. There are 14 residues in the CDR3. V lost 5 bases, J lost 6 bases, and 14 bases lay in between. The DNA for the CDR3 is TGTGCCAGCAGCCAGACGACGGCGGTTCAGCCCCAGCATTTT. This sequence encodes CASSQTTAVQPQHF.

The CDR3: CASGTPPLNTEAFF. CDR3 DNA sequence: TGTGCCAGTGGGACTCCGCCGTTGAACACTGAAGCTTTCTTT. This sequence joins TRBV19 and TRBJ1-1; TRBD1 is a possible D gene (5 bases). CDR1 and CDR2 from the germline V gene are LNHDA and SQIVND (reference sequence). V lost 8 bases and J lost 0, with 13 bases in between. The CDR3 is 14 amino acids.

The chain joins TRBV9 to TRBJ2-1; D is undetermined. Trimming shortened V by 3 bases and J by 5 bases, and 6 bases separated the two germline ends. This CDR3 has 12 residues. The germline gives CDR1 SGDLS, CDR2 YYNGEE. The chain's CDR3 is CASSAHNNEQFF. The CDR3 coding sequence is TGTGCCAGCAGCGCACATAACAATGAGCAGTTCTTC.

This chain links TRBV18 with TRBJ2-3, with D tentatively TRBD1 (6 bases). The germline V gene has CDR1 KGHSH and CDR2 LQKENI. The length of the CDR3 is 16 residues. Trimming removed 0 bases from V and 8 bases from J, with 18 bases in between. CDR3 protein: CASSPPSQGVGGTQYF. As DNA, the CDR3 is TGTGCCAGCTCACCACCTTCGCAAGGGGTAGGGGGTACGCAGTATTTT.

On this clone itself: Compared with germline, one end of the junction differs, possibly owing to a read error. The chain employs TRBV7-9 and TRBJ1-6, with D possibly TRBD1 on 6 matching bases. From germline, CDR1 is SEHNR and CDR2 FQNEAQ (reference sequence). CDR3 size: 16 residues. The CDR3 loop is CSSSLVQGFYNSPLHF. The DNA of the CDR3 is TGTTCCAGCAGCTTAGTTCAGGGGTTCTATAATTCACCCCTCCACTTT.